This T cell receptor (beta chain) derives from a study of blood T cell repertoires in COVID-19. The germline CDR1 and CDR2 sequences are SGHTA and FQGNSA. V gave up 3 bases and J gave up 7 bases, with 4 bases separating them. The CDR3 loop spans 11 amino acids. Profiled with immunoSEQ multiplex PCR; TCRdb holds only in-frame clones, not every one. The table shows roughly 230,000 clones, with about 85% occurring only once. The sequence was obtained from a man in his sixties or seventies with acute or convalescent COVID-19. The rearrangement uses TRBV7-2 and TRBJ2-4; D uncertain. Specimen: peripheral blood. CDR3 bases: TGTGCCAGCAGCTTTGAGAACATTCAGTACTTC. Amino acids: CASSFENIQYF. The full variable domain, completed using reference TRBV7-2 and TRBJ2-4, is GAGVSQSPSNKVTEKGKDVELRCDPISGHTALYWYRQSLGQGLEFLIYFQGNSAPDKSGLPSDRFSAERTGGSVSTLTIQRTQQEDSAVYLCASSFENIQYFGAGTRLSVL.